The T cell receptor beta chain under discussion was sequenced for a study of T cells in Graves' hyperthyroidism and ophthalmopathy. This clonotype was picked up a small number of times. These patients, aged 18 to 65, had recently diagnosed hyperthyroidism lasting under 2 months. The study excluded patients with uncontrolled infection, other autoimmune disease, pregnancy or lactation. TCR beta CDR3 regions were amplified from RNA. First-round RT-PCR targeting the TCR CDR3 was performed with the HTBI primer set. In TCRdb, the multiplex PCR reads were re-called with MiXCR into one record per CDR3 protein. The table has hundreds of thousands of distinct CDR3 sequences, roughly 17% seen once; the top ten hold around 18%. CDR3 size: 15 residues. V was shortened by 5 bases and J by 7 bases, with 15 bases between the two germline ends. Germline V lookup: CDR1 LNHDA, CDR2 SQIVND (reference sequence).

The receptor's source is a woman aged 18-29 years with Graves' hyperthyroidism. The chain employs TRBV19 and TRBJ1-6, with a weak D call TRBD1 (5 bases). Sequencing was carried out using blood. CDR3 sequence reads: CASSPRQIANSPLHF. The CDR3 DNA follows: TGTGCCAGTAGTCCCCGACAGATTGCAAATTCACCCCTCCACTTT.